These 7 T cell receptor beta chains share one sample of origin, sequenced in a study of patients and donors after allogeneic stem cell transplantation. A single record per CDR3 protein comes from TCRdb applying MiXCR to the RT-PCR reads. The table shows about 96,000 distinct CDR3 sequences, with 48% occurring only once. Material: blood, either unsorted or a sorted T cell fraction (not recorded which). These receptors came from a human donor who was either an allogeneic HSCT recipient or a stem cell or donor lymphocyte infusion donor (not recorded which). It is not recorded whose cells these are; they may come from a transplant donor.

This clonotype is judged medium-sized (0.01 to 0.1%). The chain links TRBV4-3 to TRBJ1-2, with TRBD1 matching 10 bases. V shed 0 bases and J 5 bases; nucleotides not matched to a gene: 6. This CDR3 spans 16 amino acids. Germline assignment: CDR1 LGHNA and CDR2 YSLEER. In nucleotides, the CDR3 is TGCGCCAGCAGCCAAGAGTTGGGACAGGGGATTTATGGCTACACCTTC. Its protein product is CASSQELGQGIYGYTF.

The sample holds a few counts of this clonotype. The chain joins TRBV4-1 to TRBJ1-1, with D maybe TRBD1 (6 bases). The CDR3 spans 17 residues. Germline CDR1 MGHRA, CDR2 YSYEKL. V was clipped by 2 bases and J by 1 base, with 17 bases between them. CDR3 sequence: CASSQPPRGLGNTEAFF. CDR3 DNA sequence: TGCGCCAGCAGCCAACCCCCTAGGGGGTTGGGGAACACTGAAGCTTTCTTT.

This clonotype was observed many times. One end of the junction varies from germline; a read error may be responsible. The V gene is TRBV2, the J gene TRBJ1-2; D ambiguous. Germline CDR1 reads SNHLY; CDR2 reads FYNNEI. There are 15 residues in the CDR3. The CDR3 loop reads CASSEGFPISYGYTF. DNA of the CDR3: TGTGCCAGCAGCGAAGGCTTTCCAATCTCCTATGGCTACACCTTC.

This clonotype was seen a handful of times. The rearrangement joins TRBV28 to TRBJ1-2, with D possibly TRBD1 on 5 matching bases. Looked up from germline, CDR1 is MDHEN and CDR2 is SYDVKM. The CDR3 is made up of 12 amino acids. V shed 3 bases and J shed 4 bases, with 6 bases lying between them. CDR3 residues: CASSFDSYGYTF. The CDR3 DNA reads TGTGCCAGCAGTTTCGACAGCTATGGCTACACCTTC.

The chain carries TRBV3-1 and TRBJ2-2, with 8 bases aligning to TRBD2. The junction had 9 bases not matched to a gene; V was cut back by 10 bases and J by 2 bases. This CDR3 has 15 amino acids. Looked up from germline, CDR1 is LGHDT and CDR2 is YNNKEL (reference sequence). The CDR3 DNA is TGTGCCACCAGAGGACTAGCCGTTAACACCGGGGAGCTGTTTTTT. This sequence encodes CATRGLAVNTGELFF. Looking up the rest from reference TRBV3-1 and TRBJ2-2 gives the full variable domain: DTAVSQTPKYLVTQMGNDKSIKCEQNLGHDTMYWYKQDSKKFLKIMFSYNNKELIINETVPNRFSPKSPDKAHLNLHINSLELGDSAVYFCATRGLAVNTGELFFGEGSRLTVL.

A few counts support this clonotype. The chain combines TRBV6-2 or TRBV6-3 with TRBJ1-2; D call uncertain. The CDR3 runs 14 residues. Germline V CDR1 and CDR2: MNHEY, SVGEGT. The V end lost 2 bases, the J end lost 2 bases, and 9 bases lay between the germline ends. This chain's CDR3 is CASSYPQANYGYTF. The CDR3 nucleotides are TGTGCCAGCAGTTACCCCCAAGCGAACTATGGCTACACCTTC.

The gene calls are TRBV9 and TRBJ1-4; perhaps TRBD1 as D (5 bases). The CDR3 length is 16 residues. The germline CDR1 and CDR2 sequences are SGDLS and YYNGEE. Trimming removed 1 base from V and 2 bases from J, with 12 bases in between. CDR3: CASSVLAGVTNEKLFF. In nucleotides, the CDR3 is TGTGCCAGCAGCGTATTGGCGGGGGTCACTAATGAAAAACTGTTTTTT.